This T cell receptor (beta chain) was recorded in a study of blood T cell repertoires in COVID-19. Patients in Seattle were enrolled during active infection, then followed longitudinally. Germline V lookup: CDR1 MGHDK, CDR2 SYGVNS. Trimming removed 3 bases from V and 6 bases from J, with 12 bases in between. The CDR3 totals 14 residues. Method: immunoSEQ multiplex PCR; TCRdb's copy keeps in-frame clones and lacks some. The table shows approximately 78,000 clones, with approximately 90% occurring only once. This clonotype originated in a man aged 50 or older with COVID-19, enrolled during active disease. The sample consisted of peripheral blood. The rearrangement uses TRBV25-1 and TRBJ1-3; tentative D call: TRBD1 (6 bases). CDR3 loop: CASSEKDSQNTIYF. The CDR3 DNA is TGTGCCAGCAGTGAGAAGGACAGCCAAAACACCATATATTTT.